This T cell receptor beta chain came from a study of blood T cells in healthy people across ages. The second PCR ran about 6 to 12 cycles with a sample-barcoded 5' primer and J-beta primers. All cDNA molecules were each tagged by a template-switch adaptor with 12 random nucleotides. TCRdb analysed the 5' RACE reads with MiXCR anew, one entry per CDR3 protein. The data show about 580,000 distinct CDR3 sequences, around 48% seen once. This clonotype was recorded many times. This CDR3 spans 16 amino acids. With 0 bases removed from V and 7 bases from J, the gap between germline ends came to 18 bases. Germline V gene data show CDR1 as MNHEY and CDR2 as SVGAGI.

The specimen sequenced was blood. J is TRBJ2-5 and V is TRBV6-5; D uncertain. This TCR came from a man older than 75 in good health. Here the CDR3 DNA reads TGTGCCAGCAGTTACTCGAGTGACGCCGTTTTTCGGACCCAGTACTTC. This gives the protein CASSYSSDAVFRTQYF.